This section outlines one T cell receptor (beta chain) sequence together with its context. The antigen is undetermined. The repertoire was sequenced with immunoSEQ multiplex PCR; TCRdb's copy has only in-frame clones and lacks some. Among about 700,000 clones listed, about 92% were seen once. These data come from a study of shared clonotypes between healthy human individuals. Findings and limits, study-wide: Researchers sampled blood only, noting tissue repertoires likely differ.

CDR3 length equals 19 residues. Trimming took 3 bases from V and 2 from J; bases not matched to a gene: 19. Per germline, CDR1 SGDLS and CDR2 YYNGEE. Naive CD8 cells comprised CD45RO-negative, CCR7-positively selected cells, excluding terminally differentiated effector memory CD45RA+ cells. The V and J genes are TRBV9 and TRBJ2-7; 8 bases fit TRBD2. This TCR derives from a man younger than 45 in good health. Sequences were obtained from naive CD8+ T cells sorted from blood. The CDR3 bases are TGTGCCAGCAGCGACGGGGCGGGGGGAACGCTAACGAGGCCCTACGAGCAGTACTTC. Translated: CASSDGAGGTLTRPYEQYF.